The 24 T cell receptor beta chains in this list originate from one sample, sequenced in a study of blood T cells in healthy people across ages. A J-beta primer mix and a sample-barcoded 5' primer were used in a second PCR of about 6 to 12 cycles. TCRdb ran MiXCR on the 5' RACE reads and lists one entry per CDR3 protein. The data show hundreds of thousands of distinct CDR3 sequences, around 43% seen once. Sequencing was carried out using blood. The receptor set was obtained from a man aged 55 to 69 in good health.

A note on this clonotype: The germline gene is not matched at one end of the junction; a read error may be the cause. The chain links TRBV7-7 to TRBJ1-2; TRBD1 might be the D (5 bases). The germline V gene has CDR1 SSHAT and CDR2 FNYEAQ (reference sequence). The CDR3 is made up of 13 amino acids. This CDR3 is CASSSTRQRGYTF. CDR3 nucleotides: TGTGCTAGCAGCTCAACCCGACAGCGGGGCTACACCTTC.

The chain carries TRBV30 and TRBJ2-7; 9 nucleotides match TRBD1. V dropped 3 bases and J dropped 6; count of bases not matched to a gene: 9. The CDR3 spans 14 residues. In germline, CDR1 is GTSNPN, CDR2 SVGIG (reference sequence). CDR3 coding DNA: TGTGCCTGGAGGTCCCCCGGGACAGGGAGCGAGCAGTACTTC. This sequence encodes CAWRSPGTGSEQYF.

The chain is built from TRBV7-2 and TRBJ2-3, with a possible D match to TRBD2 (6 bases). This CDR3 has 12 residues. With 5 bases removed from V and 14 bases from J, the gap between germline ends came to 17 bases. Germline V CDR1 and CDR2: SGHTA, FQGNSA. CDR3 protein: CASSPQTRSWYF. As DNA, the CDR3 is TGTGCCAGCAGCCCCCAGACTAGGTCGTGGTATTTT.

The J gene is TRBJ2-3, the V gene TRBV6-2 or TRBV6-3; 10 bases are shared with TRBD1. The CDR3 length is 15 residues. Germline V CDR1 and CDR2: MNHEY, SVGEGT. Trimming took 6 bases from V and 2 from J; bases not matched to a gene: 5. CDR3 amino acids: CASRADRGLTDTQYF. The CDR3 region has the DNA TGTGCCAGCAGAGCCGACAGGGGGCTCACAGATACGCAGTATTTT.

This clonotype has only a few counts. CDR3 protein: CAIPYDTYEQYF. CDR3 in DNA: TGCGCCATCCCGTACGACACCTACGAGCAGTACTTC. The chain combines TRBV23-1 with TRBJ2-7; D gene unclear. TRBV23-1 is flagged as an ORF with uncertain function. This CDR3 contains 12 residues. V lost 10 bases and J lost 2, with 12 bases in between.

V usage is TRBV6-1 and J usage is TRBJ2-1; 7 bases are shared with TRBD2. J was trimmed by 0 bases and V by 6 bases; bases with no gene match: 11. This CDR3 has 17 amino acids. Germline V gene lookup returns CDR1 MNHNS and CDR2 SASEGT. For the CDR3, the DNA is TGTGCCAGCAGACACGTCCGAGCGGGGAGCTCCTACAATGAGCAGTTCTTC. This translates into CASRHVRAGSSYNEQFF.

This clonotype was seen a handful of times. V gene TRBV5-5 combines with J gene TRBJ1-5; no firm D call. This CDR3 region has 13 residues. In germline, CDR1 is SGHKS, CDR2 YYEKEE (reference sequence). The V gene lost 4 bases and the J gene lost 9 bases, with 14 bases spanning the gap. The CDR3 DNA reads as TGTGCCAGCAGCGCGGTCGGGGATGGGCCCCAGCATTTT. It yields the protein CASSAVGDGPQHF.

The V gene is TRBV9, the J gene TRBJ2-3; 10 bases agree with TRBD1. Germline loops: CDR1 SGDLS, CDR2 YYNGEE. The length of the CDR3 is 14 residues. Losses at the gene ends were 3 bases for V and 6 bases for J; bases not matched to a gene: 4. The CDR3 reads CASSGGQGYDTQYF. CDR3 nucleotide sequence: TGTGCCAGCAGCGGGGGACAGGGGTACGATACGCAGTATTTT.

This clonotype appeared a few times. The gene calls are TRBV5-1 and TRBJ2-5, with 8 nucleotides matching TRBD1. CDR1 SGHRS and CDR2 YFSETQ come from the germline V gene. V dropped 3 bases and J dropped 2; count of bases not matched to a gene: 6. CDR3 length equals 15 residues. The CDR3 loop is CASSSGRGQQETQYF. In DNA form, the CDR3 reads TGCGCCAGCAGCTCGGGCAGGGGGCAACAAGAGACCCAGTACTTC.

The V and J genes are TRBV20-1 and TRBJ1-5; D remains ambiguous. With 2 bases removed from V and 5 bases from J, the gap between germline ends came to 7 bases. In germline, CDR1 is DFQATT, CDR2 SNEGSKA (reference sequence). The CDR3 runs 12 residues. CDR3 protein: CSARSTHQPQHF. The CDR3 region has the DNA TGCAGTGCTAGATCGACTCATCAGCCCCAGCATTTT.

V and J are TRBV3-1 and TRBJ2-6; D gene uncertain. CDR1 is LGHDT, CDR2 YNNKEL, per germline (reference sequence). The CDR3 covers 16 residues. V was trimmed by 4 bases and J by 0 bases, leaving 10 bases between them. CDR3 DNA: TGTGCCAGCAGCCTCCTTACTAACTCTGGGGCCAACGTCCTGACTTTC. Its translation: CASSLLTNSGANVLTF.

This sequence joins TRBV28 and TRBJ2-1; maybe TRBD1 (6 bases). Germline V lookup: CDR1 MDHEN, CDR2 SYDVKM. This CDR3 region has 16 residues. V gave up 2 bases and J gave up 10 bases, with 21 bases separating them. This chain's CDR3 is CASSLGSIRGVGEQFF. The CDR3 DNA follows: TGTGCCAGCAGTTTAGGGTCAATCAGGGGAGTAGGCGAGCAGTTCTTC.

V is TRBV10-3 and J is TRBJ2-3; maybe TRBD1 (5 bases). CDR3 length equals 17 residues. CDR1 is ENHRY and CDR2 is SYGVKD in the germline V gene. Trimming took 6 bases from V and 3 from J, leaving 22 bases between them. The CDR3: CAISEGVYGPTTDTQYF. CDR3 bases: TGTGCCATCAGCGAAGGGGTATATGGTCCCACAACAGATACGCAGTATTTT.

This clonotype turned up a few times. The CDR3 sequence: CASSRDGQPNTEAFF. The CDR3 bases are TGCGCCAGCAGCCGAGACGGACAGCCGAACACTGAAGCTTTCTTT. The chain is built from TRBV5-1 and TRBJ1-1, with D possibly being TRBD1 (6 bases). The CDR3 contains 15 residues. Germline CDR1 and CDR2: SGHRS and YFSETQ. V was trimmed by 4 bases and J by 1 base, leaving 14 bases between them.

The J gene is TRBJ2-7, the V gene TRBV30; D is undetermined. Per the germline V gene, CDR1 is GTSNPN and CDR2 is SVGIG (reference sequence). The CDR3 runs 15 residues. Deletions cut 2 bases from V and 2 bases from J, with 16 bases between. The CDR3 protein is CAWSRLASTAYEQYF. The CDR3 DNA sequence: TGTGCCTGGAGTAGACTCGCCTCTACAGCCTACGAGCAGTACTTC.

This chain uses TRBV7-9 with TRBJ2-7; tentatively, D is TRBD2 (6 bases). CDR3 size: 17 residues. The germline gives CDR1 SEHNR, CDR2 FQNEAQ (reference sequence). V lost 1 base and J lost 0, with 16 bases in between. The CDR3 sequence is CASSLGGAGTRSYEQYF. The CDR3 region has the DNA TGTGCCAGCAGCTTAGGAGGGGCAGGGACTCGCTCCTACGAGCAGTACTTC.

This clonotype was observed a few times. The CDR3 reads CASRKPVYNSPLHF. The DNA of the CDR3 is TGTGCCAGCAGGAAACCGGTGTATAATTCACCCCTCCACTTT. The chain carries TRBV6-5 and TRBJ1-6; D ambiguous. Trimming pared 6 bases from V and 4 bases from J, leaving 10 bases between. CDR1 and CDR2 (germline): MNHEY, SVGAGI. CDR3 size: 14 residues.

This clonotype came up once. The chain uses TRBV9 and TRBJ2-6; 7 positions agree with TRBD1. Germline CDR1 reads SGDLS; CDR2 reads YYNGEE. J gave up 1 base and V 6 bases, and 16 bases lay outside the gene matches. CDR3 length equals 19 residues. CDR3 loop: CASTNAPVAGGSGANVLTF. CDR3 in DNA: TGTGCCAGCACGAATGCCCCGGTGGCAGGGGGTTCTGGGGCCAACGTCCTGACTTTC. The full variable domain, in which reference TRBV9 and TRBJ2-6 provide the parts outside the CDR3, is DSGVTQTPKHLITATGQRVTLRCSPRSGDLSVYWYQQSLDQGLQFLIQYYNGEERAKGNILERFSAQQFPDLHSELNLSSLELGDSALYFCASTNAPVAGGSGANVLTFGAGSRLTVL.

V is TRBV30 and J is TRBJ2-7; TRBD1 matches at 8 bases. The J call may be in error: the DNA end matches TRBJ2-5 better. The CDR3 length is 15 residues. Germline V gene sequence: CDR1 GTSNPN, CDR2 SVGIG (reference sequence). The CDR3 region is CAWSQGAMTGETQYF. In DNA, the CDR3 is TGTGCCTGGAGTCAGGGGGCTATGACGGGAGAGACCCAGTACTTC.

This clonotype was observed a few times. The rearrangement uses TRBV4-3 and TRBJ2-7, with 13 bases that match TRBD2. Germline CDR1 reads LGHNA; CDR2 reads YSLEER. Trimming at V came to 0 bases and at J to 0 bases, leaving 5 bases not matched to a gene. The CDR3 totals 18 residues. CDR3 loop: CASSQDRGTSGDSYEQYF. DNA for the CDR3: TGCGCCAGCAGCCAAGATCGGGGGACTAGCGGGGACTCCTACGAGCAGTACTTC.

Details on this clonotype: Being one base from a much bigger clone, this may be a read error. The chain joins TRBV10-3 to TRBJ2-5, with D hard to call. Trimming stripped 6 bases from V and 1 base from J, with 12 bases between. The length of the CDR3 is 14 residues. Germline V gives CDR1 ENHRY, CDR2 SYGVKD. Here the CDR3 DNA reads TGTGCCATCAGCGATGGACCGGGCCAAGAGACCCAGTACTTC. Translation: CAISDGPGQETQYF.

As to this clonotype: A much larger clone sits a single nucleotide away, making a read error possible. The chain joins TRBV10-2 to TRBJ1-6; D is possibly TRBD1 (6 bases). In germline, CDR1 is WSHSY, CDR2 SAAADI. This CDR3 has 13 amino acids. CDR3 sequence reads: CASSGTDKSPLHF. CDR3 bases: TGCGCCAGCAGTGGGACAGATAAGTCACCCCTCCACTTT.

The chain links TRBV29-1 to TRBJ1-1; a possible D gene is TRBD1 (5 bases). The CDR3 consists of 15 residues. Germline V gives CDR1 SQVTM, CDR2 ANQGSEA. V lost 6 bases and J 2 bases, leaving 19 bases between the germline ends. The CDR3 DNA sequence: TGCAGCGTCGGGGGGTTGGGACTGAAAAACACTGAAGCTTTCTTT. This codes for CSVGGLGLKNTEAFF.

In DNA form, the CDR3 reads TGTGCCAGCAGTTACGAGGGGGTCGGGGAGCTGTTTTTT. This gives the protein CASSYEGVGELFF. The chain uses TRBV6-6 and TRBJ2-2; tentative D call: TRBD1 (6 bases). V gave up 2 bases and J gave up 7 bases, with 8 bases separating them. This CDR3 region has 13 residues. Germline lookup yields CDR1 MNHNY and CDR2 SVGAGI (reference sequence).